Listed below are T cell receptor beta chains from one sample, sequenced in a study of early T cells in non-severe SARS-CoV-2 infection. Each CDR3 protein gets one entry after TCRdb re-called the 5' RACE reads with MiXCR. Of 75,000 to 80,000 distinct CDR3 sequences listed, 11% are singletons. Here the sequenced sample was whole blood, taken at baseline. These receptor sequences come from an adult who was a healthcare worker with PCR-confirmed SARS-CoV-2 infection or an uninfected control (not recorded which). Both conserved end residues are part of each CDR3. A D gene is named only where the DNA matches it firmly. The listing skips clone size in some rows; elsewhere it reads once, few, many or a size class.

cdr3_length d_call clone_size j_call v_call cdr3_nt cdr3_aa
15 NA few TRBJ2-2 TRBV6-6 TGTGCCAGCAGCAAATCAGGGGGGGACACCGGGGAGCTGTTTTTT CASSKSGGDTGELFF
13 NA NA TRBJ2-1 TRBV2 TGTGCCAGCAGTGATAGGAGGGGCAATGAGCAGTTCTTC CASSDRRGNEQFF
13 NA few TRBJ1-1 TRBV19 TGTGCCAGTAGTATAGATCTTGGCGGAGAAGCTTTCTTT CASSIDLGGEAFF
15 TRBD1 NA TRBJ1-6 TRBV7-2 TGTGCCAGCAGCGGACAGACAGGGGGCAATTCACCCCTCCACTTT CASSGQTGGNSPLHF
12 NA many TRBJ2-3 TRBV7-9 TGTGCCAGCAGCCCAGCGGCAGATACGCAGTATTTT CASSPAADTQYF
13 TRBD2 few TRBJ2-5 TRBV20-1 TGCAGTGCAGCTAGCGGGGGGGTTGAGACCCAGTACTTC CSAASGGVETQYF
14 NA NA TRBJ1-2 TRBV7-9 TGTGCCAGCAGCCCCCCAGGACAATCCTATGGCTACACCTTC CASSPPGQSYGYTF
15 NA NA TRBJ1-1 TRBV28 TGTGCCAGCAGTGCGGACGGATCGGGGGGCACTGAAGCTTTCTTT CASSADGSGGTEAFF
15 NA few TRBJ1-4 TRBV10-3 TGTGCCATCAGTGACTCTAGGACAGTAAATGAAAAACTGTTTTTT CAISDSRTVNEKLFF
14 NA NA TRBJ2-3 TRBV28 TGTGCCAGCAGTTCACATCAAAGCACAGATACGCAGTATTTT CASSSHQSTDTQYF
16 NA few TRBJ1-6 TRBV6-2/TRBV6-3 TGTGCCAGCAGTTACGAGACTCCGGGGCTCAATTCACCCCTCCACTTT CASSYETPGLNSPLHF
15 NA NA TRBJ1-2 TRBV4-2 TGTGCCAGCAGCCAAGATATCGTGGCAGCTTATGGCTACACCTTC CASSQDIVAAYGYTF
13 NA few TRBJ2-1 TRBV30 TGTGCCTGGACAACCGGGGCAAACGATGAGCAGTTCTTC CAWTTGANDEQFF
15 NA NA TRBJ2-7 TRBV11-3 TGTGCCAGCAGCCCTGGGACTTTTGGAGGCAACGAGCAGTACTTC CASSPGTFGGNEQYF
15 TRBD1 NA TRBJ2-2 TRBV11-2 TGTGCCAGCAGCGCCACAGGGGGGTCGGCCGGGGAGCTGTTTTTT CASSATGGSAGELFF
15 NA NA TRBJ2-7 TRBV6-6 TGTGCCAGCAGTTACTATGCGGGTGCCTCCTTCGAGCAGTACTTC CASSYYAGASFEQYF
15 TRBD2 few TRBJ2-4 TRBV7-3 TGTGCCAGCAGCTTAGTAGCGGGGGGCCAGAACATTCAGTACTTC CASSLVAGGQNIQYF
13 NA many TRBJ1-1 TRBV12-3/TRBV12-4 TGTGCCAGCAGTTTGATGGTTGACACTGAAGCTTTCTTT CASSLMVDTEAFF
14 NA NA TRBJ1-1 TRBV6-6 TGTGCCAGCAGTTACTCGTCGCAGAACACTGAAGCTTTCTTT CASSYSSQNTEAFF
17 TRBD1 NA TRBJ1-3 TRBV7-2 TGTGCCAGCAGCACAGAAATACAGGGGGCGAGTGGAAACACCATATATTTT CASSTEIQGASGNTIYF
14 NA NA TRBJ2-1 TRBV20-1 TGCAGTGGGACCGACGGGTCCTCCTACAATGAGCAGTTCTTC CSGTDGSSYNEQFF
13 NA few TRBJ1-1 TRBV7-3 TGTGCCAGCAGCTTCGACCGCGACACTGAAGCTTTCTTT CASSFDRDTEAFF
16 TRBD1 few TRBJ2-1 TRBV5-6 TGTGCCAGCAGAAAGGGACAGGGGGCGTCCTACAATGAGCAGTTCTTC CASRKGQGASYNEQFF
14 TRBD1 NA TRBJ2-3 TRBV10-3 TGTGCCATCACCTGGGACAGGGAAGCAGATACGCAGTATTTT CAITWDREADTQYF
14 TRBD2 NA TRBJ2-7 TRBV20-1 TGCAGTGCCCGACTAGCGGGCCTAACCTACGAGCAGTACTTC CSARLAGLTYEQYF
15 NA few TRBJ2-3 TRBV5-4 TGTGCCAGCAGCTTGGGGCCCTTGTTGGGGGGAACGCAGTATTTT CASSLGPLLGGTQYF
15 TRBD1 NA TRBJ1-2 TRBV5-1 TGCGCCAGCAAAAATTTTACCGGGACAGGCTATGGCTACACCTTC CASKNFTGTGYGYTF
14 NA few TRBJ1-3 TRBV7-3 TGTGCCAGCAGCTTAACAGGGGACGGAAACACCATATATTTT CASSLTGDGNTIYF
11 NA NA TRBJ1-3 TRBV9 TGTGCCAGCAGCGGGGGAAACACCATATATTTT CASSGGNTIYF
14 NA few TRBJ2-1 TRBV13 TGTGCCAGCAGCCTTCTGGGGGGGCCCCGAGAGCAGTTCTTC CASSLLGGPREQFF
13 NA NA TRBJ1-6 TRBV29-1 TGCAGCGTTGCCGGGACCTCGGGTTCACCCCTCCACTTT CSVAGTSGSPLHF
16 NA many TRBJ2-1 TRBV6-1 TGTGCCAGCAGTGAAGCGCAGGGTGCCGGGGATAATAGGCAGTTCTTC CASSEAQGAGDNRQFF
15 TRBD1 few TRBJ2-7 TRBV5-5 TGTGCCAGCAGCTCCGAGGGGGCCCGGGCCTACGAGCAGTACTTC CASSSEGARAYEQYF
15 NA many TRBJ2-3 TRBV6-5 TGTGCCAGCAGTTACTCTAGCGGAGTCTCAGATACGCAGTATTTT CASSYSSGVSDTQYF
15 TRBD1 many TRBJ2-3 TRBV28 TGTGCCAGCAGTTTTCCCGGACAGGGGACAGATACGCAGTATTTT CASSFPGQGTDTQYF
17 NA NA TRBJ1-3 TRBV10-2 TGCGCCAGCAGTGAGCCGACGGGGCACAGCTCTGGAAACACCATATATTTT CASSEPTGHSSGNTIYF
12 NA many TRBJ2-7 TRBV9 TGTGCCAGCAGCCTCGACAGTTACGAGCAGTACTTC CASSLDSYEQYF
15 NA NA TRBJ2-6 TRBV12-3/TRBV12-4 TGTGCCAGCAGTAGGGACGGATCTGGGGCCAACGTCCTGACTTTC CASSRDGSGANVLTF
14 NA NA TRBJ2-3 TRBV7-3 TGTGCCAGCAGCGCGGGACAGCACACAGATACGCAGTATTTT CASSAGQHTDTQYF
14 NA few TRBJ2-7 TRBV6-2/TRBV6-3 TGTGCCAGCAGTTACCAGGGCAGGGCCTACGAGCAGTACTTC CASSYQGRAYEQYF